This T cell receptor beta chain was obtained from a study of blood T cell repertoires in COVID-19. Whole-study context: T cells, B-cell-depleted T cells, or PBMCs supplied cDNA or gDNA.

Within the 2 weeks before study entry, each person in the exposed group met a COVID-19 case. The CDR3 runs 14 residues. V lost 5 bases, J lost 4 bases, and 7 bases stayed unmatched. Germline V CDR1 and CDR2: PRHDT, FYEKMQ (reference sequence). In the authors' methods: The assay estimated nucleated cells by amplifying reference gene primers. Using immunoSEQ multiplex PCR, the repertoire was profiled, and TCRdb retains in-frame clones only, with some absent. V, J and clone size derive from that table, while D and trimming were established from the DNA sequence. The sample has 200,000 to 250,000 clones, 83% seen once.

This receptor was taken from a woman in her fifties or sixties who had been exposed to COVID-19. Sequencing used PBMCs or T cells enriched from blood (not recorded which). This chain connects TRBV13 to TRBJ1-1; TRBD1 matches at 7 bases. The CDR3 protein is CASSLTGRVTEAFF. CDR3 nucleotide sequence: TGTGCCAGCAGCCTGACAGGGAGAGTCACTGAAGCTTTCTTT.